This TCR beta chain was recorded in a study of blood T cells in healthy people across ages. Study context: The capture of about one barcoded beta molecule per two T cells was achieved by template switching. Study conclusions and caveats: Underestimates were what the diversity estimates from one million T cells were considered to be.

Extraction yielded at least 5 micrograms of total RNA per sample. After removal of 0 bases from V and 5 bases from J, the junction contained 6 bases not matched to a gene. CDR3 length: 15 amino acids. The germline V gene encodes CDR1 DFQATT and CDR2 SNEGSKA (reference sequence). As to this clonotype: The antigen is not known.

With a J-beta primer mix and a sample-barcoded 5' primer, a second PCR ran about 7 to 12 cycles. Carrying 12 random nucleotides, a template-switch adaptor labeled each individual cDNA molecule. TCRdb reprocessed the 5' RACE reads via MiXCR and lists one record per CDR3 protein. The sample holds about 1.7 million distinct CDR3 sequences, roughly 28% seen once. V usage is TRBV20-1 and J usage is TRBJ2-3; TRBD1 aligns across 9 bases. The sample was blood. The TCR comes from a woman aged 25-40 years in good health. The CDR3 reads CSARDSWTGVDTQYF. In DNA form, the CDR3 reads TGCAGTGCTAGAGATTCCTGGACAGGGGTAGATACGCAGTATTTT.